The subject of this entry is one T cell receptor (beta chain). The junction does not match germline at one end; this may be a read error. In germline, CDR1 is SGHAT, CDR2 FQNNGV. This CDR3 contains 14 residues. The data stem from a study of ipilimumab plus nivolumab after autologous stem cell transplantation. TCRdb keeps only in-frame clones here, not all; method: immunoSEQ multiplex PCR. The sample contains over 75,000 clones, approximately 83% of which appear only once. The rearrangement links TRBV11-2 to TRBJ1-4; a possible D gene is TRBD1 (5 bases). This clonotype was sampled from a male donor with diffuse large B-cell lymphoma. The material sequenced was PBMCs, taken in a trial of ipilimumab plus nivolumab as post-transplant consolidation. As DNA, the CDR3 is TGTGCCAGCAGCGTAGACAGAGTATCCGAAAAACTGTTTTTT. This codes for CASSVDRVSEKLFF.